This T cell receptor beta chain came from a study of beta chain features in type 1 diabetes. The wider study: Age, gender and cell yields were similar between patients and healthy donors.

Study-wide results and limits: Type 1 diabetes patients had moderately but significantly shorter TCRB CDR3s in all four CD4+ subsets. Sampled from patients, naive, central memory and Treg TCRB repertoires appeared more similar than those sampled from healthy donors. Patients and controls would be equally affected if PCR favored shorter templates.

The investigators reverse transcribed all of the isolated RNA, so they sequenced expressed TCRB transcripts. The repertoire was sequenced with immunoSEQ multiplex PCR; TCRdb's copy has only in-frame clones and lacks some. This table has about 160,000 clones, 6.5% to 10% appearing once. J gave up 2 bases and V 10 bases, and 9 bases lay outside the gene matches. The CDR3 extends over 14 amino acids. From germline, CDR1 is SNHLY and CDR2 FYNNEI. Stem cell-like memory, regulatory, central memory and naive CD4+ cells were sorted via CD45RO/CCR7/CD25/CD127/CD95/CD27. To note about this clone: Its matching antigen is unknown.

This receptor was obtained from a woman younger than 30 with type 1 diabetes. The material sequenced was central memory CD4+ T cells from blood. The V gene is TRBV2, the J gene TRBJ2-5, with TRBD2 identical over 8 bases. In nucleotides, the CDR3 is TGTGCCACCCAACGGGCTAGCGGGCAAGAGACCCAGTACTTC. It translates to CATQRASGQETQYF.